This TCR beta chain was captured by sequencing in a study of T cells in Graves' hyperthyroidism and ophthalmopathy. This CDR3 has 15 residues. Germline V gives CDR1 DFQATT, CDR2 SNEGSKA (reference sequence). The germline V and J ends were trimmed by 0 bases and 4 bases, with 16 bases remaining between them. For this clonotype: Its matching antigen is unknown.

Study-wide points: Blood also showed most of the thyroid clonotypes that were expanded above 0.001.

RNA transcripts yielded amplified TCR beta CDR3 regions. In the first-round RT-PCR of the TCR CDR3, the HTBI primer set was used. Each CDR3 protein gets one entry after TCRdb re-called the multiplex PCR reads with MiXCR. The sample has approximately 710,000 distinct CDR3 sequences; 15% to 20% are singletons. The receptor was isolated from a man aged 50-59 years with Graves' hyperthyroidism. Input material: blood. This chain uses TRBV20-1 with TRBJ2-7; the D call may be TRBD1 or TRBD2 (5 bases each). The CDR3 loop reads CSARDKGVGRYEQYF. CDR3 sequence (DNA): TGCAGTGCTAGAGATAAAGGGGTTGGGAGATACGAGCAGTACTTC.